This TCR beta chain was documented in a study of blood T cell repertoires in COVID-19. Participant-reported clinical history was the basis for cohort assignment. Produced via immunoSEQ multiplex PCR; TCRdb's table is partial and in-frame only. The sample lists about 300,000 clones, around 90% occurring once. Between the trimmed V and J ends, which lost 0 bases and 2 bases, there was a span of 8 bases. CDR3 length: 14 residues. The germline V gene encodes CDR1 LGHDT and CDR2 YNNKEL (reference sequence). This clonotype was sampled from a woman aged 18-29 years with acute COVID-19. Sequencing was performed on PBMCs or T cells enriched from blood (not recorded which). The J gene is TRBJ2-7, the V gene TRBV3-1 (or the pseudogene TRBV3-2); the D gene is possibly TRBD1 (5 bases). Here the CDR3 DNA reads TGTGCCAGCAGCCAAGACACAGGACCCTACGAGCAGTACTTC. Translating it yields CASSQDTGPYEQYF.